Reported below is one TCR beta chain. The target antigen is unknown. These data are taken from a study of Graves' ophthalmopathy and Graves' hyperthyroidism. Study-level background: If no ophthalmopathy appeared within 18 months of follow-up, hyperthyroidism was termed stable.

The germline gives CDR1 SGHRS, CDR2 YFSETQ. V lost 4 bases, J lost 7 bases, and 12 bases stayed unmatched. The CDR3 extends over 15 amino acids. Investigators amplified TCR beta CDR3 regions from RNA transcripts. Second-round multiplex PCR followed a first-round RT-PCR using HTBI primers. TCRdb re-analysed the multiplex PCR reads in MiXCR, keeping a single row per CDR3 protein. The sample records roughly 600,000 distinct CDR3 sequences, about 35% being singletons. Whole-study results and caveats: Blood shared most expanded thyroid clonotypes above 0.001 frequency.

Exclusion criteria comprised other autoimmune diseases, uncontrolled infections, pregnancy or lactation in patients. Clinical symptoms and serum thyroxine were used for diagnosis; TRAb, thyroid ultrasound and orbital computed tomography were also relied on. The TCR was taken from an adult man with Graves' hyperthyroidism. The chain has TRBV5-1 and TRBJ1-2; 8 bases align to TRBD1. The sequenced sample consisted of peripheral blood or thyroid tissue (not recorded which). The CDR3 loop is CASSLLPGQGTGYTF. In DNA form, the CDR3 reads TGCGCCAGCAGCCTACTCCCCGGACAGGGCACTGGCTACACCTTC. Filled out from reference TRBV5-1 and TRBJ1-2, the complete variable domain reads KAGVTQTPRYLIKTRGQQVTLSCSPISGHRSVSWYQQTPGQGLQFLFEYFSETQRNKGNFPGRFSGRQFSNSRSEMNVSTLELGDSALYLCASSLLPGQGTGYTFGSGTRLTVV.